This T cell receptor beta chain was retrieved from a study of response to subunit inactivated influenza vaccine. Whole-study findings and limits: After each seasonal influenza vaccination, few new T cells are recruited, the authors suggested.

Germline V gives CDR1 DFQATT, CDR2 SNEGSKA (reference sequence). CDR3 length: 14 amino acids. Trimming cost V 6 bases and J 8 bases; bases outside gene matches: 12. Remarks on this clonotype: The antigen is not known.

Each CDR3 protein gets one entry after TCRdb re-called the RT-PCR reads with MiXCR. The data hold around 160,000 distinct CDR3 sequences, with approximately 11% observed a single time. The input for sequencing was non-naive T cells sorted from PBMCs, taken roughly 47 days after vaccination. This receptor was obtained from a man aged 45 to 65 who received an inactivated influenza vaccine. The chain uses TRBV20-1 and TRBJ2-1; 8 nucleotides agree with TRBD2. The CDR3 reads CSAGRSGSTYEQFF. CDR3 sequence (DNA): TGCAGTGCCGGAAGGAGCGGGAGTACCTATGAGCAGTTCTTC.